These T cell receptor beta chains were read from a single sample in a study of Graves' ophthalmopathy and Graves' hyperthyroidism. Via MiXCR, TCRdb re-called the multiplex PCR reads, giving one row per CDR3 protein. Here the sample spans about 590,000 distinct CDR3 sequences, under 45% being singletons. Sequencing was performed on peripheral blood or thyroid tissue (not recorded which). The receptors derive from an adult man with Graves' hyperthyroidism. CDR3s include the opening cysteine and the closing phenylalanine or tryptophan. D genes are given only for firm matches.

TRBJ1-1,-,TRBV19,16,CASSIGLGIENTEAFF
TRBJ1-5,-,TRBV19,17,CASSIGDIRYSNQPQHF
TRBJ2-7,TRBD1,TRBV25-1,16,CASNDFGQGSSYEQYF
TRBJ1-1,-,TRBV30,12,CAWRPGNTEAFF
-,TRBD2,TRBV10-3,17,CATQLAREGPPVNEQFF
TRBJ2-7,TRBD1,TRBV29-1,13,CSSYPGQGNEQYF
TRBJ2-1,-,TRBV20-1,13,CSAPRDGYNEQFF
TRBJ1-5,-,TRBV20-1,14,CSARAGQGNQPQHF
TRBJ2-1,-,TRBV29-1,13,CSVAGQPNNEQFF
TRBJ1-1,-,TRBV12-3/TRBV12-4,11,CASSRGTQAFF
TRBJ2-5,-,TRBV12-3/TRBV12-4,15,CASSLFGGNQETQCF
TRBJ1-4,TRBD1,TRBV20-1,12,CRPGQGDEKLFF
TRBJ2-7,-,TRBV9,18,CASSLWVGRDHLFYEQYF
TRBJ1-5,-,TRBV10-1,13,CASREDPNQPQHF
TRBJ2-7,TRBD1,TRBV29-1,13,CSVLPTGSYEQYF
TRBJ1-6,-,TRBV3-1,15,CASSLQGPRNSPLHF
TRBJ1-5,TRBD1,TRBV20-1,16,CSAARDRGFGGQPQHF
TRBJ1-2,-,TRBV29-1,11,CSSLLPYGYTF
TRBJ1-2,TRBD1,TRBV9,14,CASSVEGAAYGYTF
TRBJ1-2,-,TRBV29-1,9,CRGGYGYTF
TRBJ2-7,TRBD2,TRBV7-8,17,CASSLVRTSGFFYEQYF
TRBJ1-2,-,TRBV7-8,14,CASSLGVGTYGYTF
TRBJ1-2,-,TRBV19,13,CASNDRANYGYTF
TRBJ2-5,-,TRBV29-1,13,CSVVGQKQETQYF
TRBJ2-1,TRBD2,TRBV10-3,13,CAIKERELSEQFF
TRBJ2-7,TRBD1,TRBV5-1,15,CASSLGTGGGYEQYF
TRBJ2-7,-,TRBV12-3/TRBV12-4,13,CASSLSQGGEQYF
TRBJ2-5,TRBD2,TRBV29-1,14,CSVKGTSRAETQYF
TRBJ2-5,-,TRBV5-1,14,CASSLANFQETQYF
TRBJ2-2,TRBD2,TRBV6-5,18,CASSRGSGTSGPTGELFF
TRBJ2-7,TRBD2,TRBV20-1,19,CSATGAGEMGGKAPYEQYF
TRBJ2-7,TRBD1,TRBV7-9,14,CASSHQDRAYEQYF
TRBJ2-2,-,TRBV9,11,CASRAGGELFF
TRBJ1-4,TRBD1,TRBV9,15,CASSQRRGHNEKLFF
TRBJ1-6,-,TRBV5-1,15,CASSETLGYNSPLHF
TRBJ2-5,-,TRBV10-3,13,CASSFPHQETQYF
TRBJ2-7,-,TRBV25-1,17,CASSDVGTIRGSYEQYF
TRBJ1-2,-,TRBV19,13,CASNGLVFNGYTF
TRBJ1-5,-,TRBV5-6,12,CASSSGDQPQHF
TRBJ2-5,TRBD1,TRBV25-1,16,CASSAEFGQGPETQYF
TRBJ1-6,TRBD1,TRBV10-2,13,CASSGTGESPLHF
TRBJ1-3,-,TRBV7-4,22,CASSHPRTGSLGGGRGRNTIYF
TRBJ1-3,-,TRBV7-9,15,CASSWDGSSGNTIYF
TRBJ2-6,-,TRBV11-3,18,CASSSRPNIRSGANVLTF
TRBJ1-2,TRBD1,TRBV19,17,CASSARDRGLSNYGYTF
TRBJ1-5,-,TRBV5-6,15,CASSPGVQGNQPQHF